The T cell receptor (beta chain) described here comes from a study of cytomegalovirus exposure and HLA in healthy donors. About the research overall: From HLA-typed donors, an early data release held 70 million to 100 million unique TCRs. Study-wide points: Earlier analysis yielded a pattern in which most TCR beta V segments were productive about 87% or about 30% of the time. TCR beta chain V- and J-gene trimming was linked, in a later analysis, to a missense variant in DCLRE1C.

For this clone: Its antigen is unidentified.

CDR3 length: 13 residues. Germline CDR1 reads MRHNA; CDR2 reads SNTAGT. The V and J ends lost 10 bases and 3 bases respectively, with 16 bases between them. A multiplex PCR was run with 60 Vbeta primers and 13 Jbeta primers. Using immunoSEQ multiplex PCR, the repertoire was profiled, and TCRdb retains in-frame clones only, with some absent. The sample shows some 110,000 clones, roughly 15% of them seen only once. The receptor's source is a female donor in good health and CMV-seronegative. This chain connects TRBV6-4 to TRBJ2-7; D may be TRBD1 (6 bases). Input material: PBMCs. The CDR3: CANRQDKCYEQYF. CDR3 coding DNA: TGTGCCAACCGACAGGATAAGTGCTACGAGCAGTACTTC.